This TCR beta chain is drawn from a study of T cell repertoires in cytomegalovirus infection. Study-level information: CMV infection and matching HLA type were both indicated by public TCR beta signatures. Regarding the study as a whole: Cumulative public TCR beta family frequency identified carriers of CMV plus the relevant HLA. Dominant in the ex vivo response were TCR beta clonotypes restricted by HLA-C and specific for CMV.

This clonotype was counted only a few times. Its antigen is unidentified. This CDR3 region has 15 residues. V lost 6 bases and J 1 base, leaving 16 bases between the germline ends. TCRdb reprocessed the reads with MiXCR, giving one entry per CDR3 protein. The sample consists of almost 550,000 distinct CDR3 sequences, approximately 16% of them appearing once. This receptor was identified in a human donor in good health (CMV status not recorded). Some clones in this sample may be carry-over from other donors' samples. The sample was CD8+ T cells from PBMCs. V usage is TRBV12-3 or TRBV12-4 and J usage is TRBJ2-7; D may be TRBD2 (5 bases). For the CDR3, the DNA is TGTGCCAGCAGCCTGTCTCGGACTGGGTCCTACGAGCAGTACTTC. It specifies CASSLSRTGSYEQYF.